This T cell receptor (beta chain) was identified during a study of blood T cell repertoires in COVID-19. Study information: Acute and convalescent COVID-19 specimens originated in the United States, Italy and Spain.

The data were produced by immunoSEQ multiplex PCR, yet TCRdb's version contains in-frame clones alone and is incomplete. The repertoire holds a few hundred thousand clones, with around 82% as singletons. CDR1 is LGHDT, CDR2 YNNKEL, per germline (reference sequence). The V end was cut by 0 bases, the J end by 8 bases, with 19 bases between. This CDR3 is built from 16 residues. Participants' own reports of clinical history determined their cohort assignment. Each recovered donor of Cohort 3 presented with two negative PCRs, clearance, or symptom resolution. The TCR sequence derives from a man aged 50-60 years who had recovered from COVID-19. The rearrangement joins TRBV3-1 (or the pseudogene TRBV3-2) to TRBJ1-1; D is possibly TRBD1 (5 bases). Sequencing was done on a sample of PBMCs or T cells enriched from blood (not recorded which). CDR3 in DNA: TGTGCCAGCAGCCAAGATTTACTTGGGGGGTGGGGCGAAGCTTTCTTT. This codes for CASSQDLLGGWGEAFF.